The present T cell receptor (beta chain) was sequenced within a study of T-cell reconstitution after alpha-beta-depleted transplantation in children. Whole-study results and caveats: Several hundred graft clones that had expanded were reportedly the source of alpha-beta T cells about two months after transplant. Where some patients showed high TCRbeta diversity at day 60, it came from recipient T cells and thymic progenitors that had survived.

Of note for this clonotype: Its specificity is not known.

During its preparation, the TCRbeta library received unique molecular identifiers. TCRdb itself ran the PCR reads through MiXCR, one entry per CDR3 protein. The table includes over 150,000 distinct CDR3 sequences, approximately 7% detected once. Germline values: CDR1 LGHNA, CDR2 YSLEER. Losses at the gene ends were 2 bases for V and 5 bases for J; bases not matched to a gene: 8. The CDR3 runs 15 residues. The TCR sequence derives from a boy younger than 10 with acute lymphoblastic leukemia, due to receive a stem cell transplant. The rearrangement joins TRBV4-3 to TRBJ2-7, with 8 bases fitting TRBD1. The material sequenced was PBMCs, taken before TCRalphabeta/CD19-depleted stem cell transplant. The CDR3: CASSQRTGSIDEQYF. Written as DNA, the CDR3 is TGCGCCAGCAGCCAACGGACAGGGTCTATTGACGAGCAGTACTTC.